Listed below are T cell receptor beta chains from one sample, sequenced in a study of blood T cell repertoires in COVID-19. The protocol was immunoSEQ multiplex PCR, while the TCRdb copy is restricted to in-frame clones and leaves out a portion. The sample has more than 450,000 clones; about nine tenths are singletons. Source material: PBMCs or T cells enriched from blood (not recorded which). The receptors were sampled from a woman under 30 who had recovered from COVID-19. The CDR3 runs from the conserved cysteine through the conserved F or W. Each record gives: CDR3 DNA, CDR3 protein, clone size, J gene, CDR3 length, V gene, D gene. The D gene is left open where the match is weak. The size field is filled for only some rows; it gives once, few, many or a size class.

DNA: TGTGCCAGTATACCCAGGCATGGAAACACCATATATTTT
CDR3: CASIPRHGNTIYF
size: once
J: TRBJ1-3
length: 13
V: TRBV19
D: .

DNA: TGTGCCAGTAGTATACTGGGGGGGACCCAGTACTTC
CDR3: CASSILGGTQYF
size: once
J: TRBJ2-5
length: 12
V: TRBV19
D: .

DNA: TGCAGTGCTAGTTCGGGAAACACCATATATTTT
CDR3: CSASSGNTIYF
size: .
J: TRBJ1-3
length: 11
V: TRBV20-1
D: .

DNA: TGTGCCAGTAGTAGACAGGGAAACTCACCCCTCCACTTT
CDR3: CASSRQGNSPLHF
size: .
J: TRBJ1-6
length: 13
V: TRBV19
D: TRBD1

DNA: TGTGCCAGTAAACAGCGGGCGCAGAGGGAGACCCAGTACTTC
CDR3: CASKQRAQRETQYF
size: .
J: TRBJ2-5
length: 14
V: TRBV19
D: .

DNA: TGCGCCAGCAGCCACGTTTGGCAGGGGGATGAAAAACTGTTTTTT
CDR3: CASSHVWQGDEKLFF
size: .
J: TRBJ1-4
length: 15
V: TRBV4-1
D: TRBD1

DNA: TGTGCCAGCAGTAGAAACAGGGAAGATCAGCCCCAGCATTTT
CDR3: CASSRNREDQPQHF
size: .
J: TRBJ1-5
length: 14
V: TRBV6-5
D: .

DNA: TGTGCCAGAAGCAGAGAGAACAGGGGGCGAAGTGGCTACACCTTC
CDR3: CARSRENRGRSGYTF
size: .
J: TRBJ1-2
length: 15
V: TRBV5-3
D: TRBD1

DNA: TGTGCCAGCAGCTTGGTGGGGACAGGGGAAGAGCAGTACTTC
CDR3: CASSLVGTGEEQYF
size: .
J: TRBJ2-7
length: 14
V: TRBV5-6
D: TRBD1

DNA: TGTGCCAGCAGCCACAGGGAGGGCACTGAAGCTTTCTTT
CDR3: CASSHREGTEAFF
size: once
J: TRBJ1-1
length: 13
V: TRBV2
D: .

DNA: TGTGCCAGCAGCTTAGGGCACCGAGGAGGGTCCACTAAAGCTTTCTTT
CDR3: CASSLGHRGGSTKAFF
size: .
J: TRBJ1-1
length: 16
V: TRBV7-8
D: .

DNA: TGTGCTAGTGGCGGGACAGGAGACTATGGCTACACCTTC
CDR3: CASGGTGDYGYTF
size: few
J: TRBJ1-2
length: 13
V: TRBV12-5
D: TRBD1

DNA: TGTGCCAGCTCACCACGGGGGGAAAGCACAGATACGCAGTATTTT
CDR3: CASSPRGESTDTQYF
size: .
J: TRBJ2-3
length: 15
V: TRBV18
D: .

DNA: TGTGCCTGGAGAGCCCTCTCTGGAAACACCATATATTTT
CDR3: CAWRALSGNTIYF
size: once
J: TRBJ1-3
length: 13
V: TRBV30
D: .

DNA: TGTGCCAGCCGAGTAAAGACAGAGAGTAATTCACCCCTCCACTTT
CDR3: CASRVKTESNSPLHF
size: once
J: TRBJ1-6
length: 15
V: TRBV19
D: .

DNA: TGTGCCAGCTCAGAATCAGTCACAGCTTCGAACTATGGCTACACCTTC
CDR3: CASSESVTASNYGYTF
size: .
J: TRBJ1-2
length: 16
V: TRBV18
D: .

DNA: TGTGCCAGCAGTTACTACAGGGAGCAGCCCCAGCATTTT
CDR3: CASSYYREQPQHF
size: .
J: TRBJ1-5
length: 13
V: TRBV6-5
D: .

DNA: TGTGCCAGCAGCCCTAAAGGGGGCGGGGGGCCCTCTTACAATGAGCAGTTCTTC
CDR3: CASSPKGGGGPSYNEQFF
size: .
J: TRBJ2-1
length: 18
V: TRBV7-9
D: .

DNA: TGTGCCTGGAGTCTTCGGAACACTGAAGCTTTCTTT
CDR3: CAWSLRNTEAFF
size: .
J: TRBJ1-1
length: 12
V: TRBV30
D: .

DNA: TGTGCCAGTAGTCGGGGTAGGGCTAGCGGGGTGAATGAGCAGTTCTTC
CDR3: CASSRGRASGVNEQFF
size: .
J: TRBJ2-1
length: 16
V: TRBV19
D: TRBD2

DNA: TGTGCCAGCAGTTTAGGGGGGGGCCCCTACAATGAGCAGTTCTTC
CDR3: CASSLGGGPYNEQFF
size: .
J: TRBJ2-1
length: 15
V: TRBV2
D: .

DNA: TGTGCCAGCAGTTTATGGTCGGGATACCAGGATGGCTACACCTTC
CDR3: CASSLWSGYQDGYTF
size: .
J: TRBJ1-2
length: 15
V: TRBV28
D: .

DNA: TGTGCCAGCAGCTTCGCGCGGTTACCGAACTCACCCCTCCACTTT
CDR3: CASSFARLPNSPLHF
size: .
J: TRBJ1-6
length: 15
V: TRBV5-8
D: .

DNA: TGCGCCACCAGACTAGACTTTGGCGGGGAGCTGTTTTTT
CDR3: CATRLDFGGELFF
size: .
J: TRBJ2-2
length: 13
V: TRBV5-1
D: .

DNA: TGTGCCAGCAGCCCAACACTAGAAAAACTGTTTTTT
CDR3: CASSPTLEKLFF
size: .
J: TRBJ1-4
length: 12
V: TRBV11-2
D: .

DNA: TGTGCCAGCAGTGTCGGGAGGAATCAGCCCCAGCATTTT
CDR3: CASSVGRNQPQHF
size: .
J: TRBJ1-5
length: 13
V: TRBV6-2/TRBV6-3
D: .

DNA: TGCGCCAGCAGCCTCGTTGCGACAGGTAGTTGGAAGGAGCAGTACTTC
CDR3: CASSLVATGSWKEQYF
size: .
J: TRBJ2-7
length: 16
V: TRBV4-1
D: .

DNA: TGTGCCAGCAGTTTGAGGCTGGGTCGGCCCCAGCATTTT
CDR3: CASSLRLGRPQHF
size: few
J: TRBJ1-5
length: 13
V: TRBV12-3/TRBV12-4
D: .

DNA: TGTGCCAGCAGCCCTCCGCGGGACAGGGGGATCGACGAGCAGTACTTC
CDR3: CASSPPRDRGIDEQYF
size: .
J: TRBJ2-7
length: 16
V: TRBV3-1/TRBV3-2
D: TRBD1